The 28 T cell receptor beta chains in this list originate from one sample, sequenced in a study of vaccination and CD4 T cells after COVID-19 (dated by TCRdb to between 2021 and 2024). Taken with the paper, the label for treatment or condition translates to: approximately nine-day PBMC culture with coronavirus spike peptide pools or control peptides (ViraFEST assay). These receptors' targets are unknown. Library preparation employed PCR. Data came from an Illumina iSeq 100. DNA from cultured CD4+ T cells underwent TCR sequencing with the Oncomine TCR Beta short-read assay at the Johns Hopkins FTIC core. TCRdb trimmed public reads at Q25 via fastp, called clones via MiXCR and kept in-frame beta chains. One record per CDR3 amino acid sequence lists the most common genes and DNA. The table for this sample lists about 20,000 distinct CDR3 sequences; under 30% of them were counted only once. The ten largest make up approximately 15% of the sample.

Material for sequencing was cultured CD4+ T cells from blood. Receptors were obtained from a human donor with COVID-19.

The V gene is TRBV2, the J gene TRBJ2-1, with 8 bases aligning to TRBD2. Germline CDR1 reads SNHLY; CDR2 reads FYNNEI. J was trimmed by 1 base and V by 6 bases; bases with no gene match: 5. This CDR3 contains 15 residues. CDR3 sequence reads: CASRLRGVSYNEQFF. Written as DNA, the CDR3 is TGTGCCAGCAGGTTGCGGGGGGTATCCTACAATGAGCAGTTCTTC.

V usage is TRBV20-1 and J usage is TRBJ1-4, with 7 bases matching TRBD1. Germline trimming cut 0 bases from V and 8 bases from J; bases unmatched to any gene: 9. This CDR3 has 15 amino acids. Looked up from germline, CDR1 is DFQATT and CDR2 is SNEGSKA (reference sequence). As DNA, the CDR3 is TGCAGTGCTAGAGATCCCGACAGGGAGCGGGAAAAACTGTTTTTT. It encodes CSARDPDREREKLFF.

This clonotype was seen a handful of times. J is TRBJ1-5 and V is TRBV20-1; D is perhaps TRBD1 (5 bases). The CDR3 loop spans 13 amino acids. Germline CDR1 and CDR2: DFQATT and SNEGSKA (reference sequence). V lost 6 bases to trimming and J lost 8 bases, with 17 bases between them. The CDR3 coding sequence is TGCAGTGCCCAAGGGACTTTAGTAGAGCCCCAGCATTTT. Translating gives CSAQGTLVEPQHF.

This clonotype was found a few times. The chain employs TRBV7-9 and TRBJ1-2; D gene uncertain. The length of the CDR3 is 10 residues. Germline loops: CDR1 SEHNR, CDR2 FQNEAQ (reference sequence). The ends were cut back, 1 base at V and 6 bases at J, with 0 bases in the middle. The DNA for the CDR3 is TGTGCCAGCAGCTTAGATGGCTACACCTTC. Encoded protein: CASSLDGYTF. Filled out from reference TRBV7-9 and TRBJ1-2, the complete variable domain reads DTGVSQNPRHKITKRGQNVTFRCDPISEHNRLYWYRQTLGQGPEFLTYFQNEAQLEKSRLLSDRFSAERPKGSFSTLEIQRTEQGDSAMYLCASSLDGYTFGSGTRLTVV.

This clonotype was recorded a few times. The V call is TRBV12-3 or TRBV12-4, the J call TRBJ1-1, with D maybe TRBD1 (5 bases). CDR3 length equals 14 residues. The ends were cut back, 3 bases at V and 8 bases at J, with 16 bases in the middle. The CDR3 loop is CASSFSQGVTEAFF. The DNA for the CDR3 is TGTGCCAGCAGTTTTTCCCAGGGAGTTACCGAAGCTTTCTTT.

The rearrangement joins TRBV6-5 to TRBJ1-2; D is unresolved. The germline V gene encodes CDR1 MNHEY and CDR2 SVGAGI. The CDR3 consists of 17 residues. V was clipped by 4 bases and J by 4 bases, with 22 bases between them. Written as DNA, the CDR3 is TGTGCCAGCAGTTCCCTAAGTTTGGGAAGTGTACGCTATGGCTACACCTTC. The encoded protein is CASSSLSLGSVRYGYTF.

This clonotype has more than one count but fewer than ten. The V and J genes are TRBV10-2 and TRBJ2-7, with D possibly matching TRBD2 (6 bases). The CDR3 is 16 amino acids. Germline values: CDR1 WSHSY, CDR2 SAAADI. V gave up 3 bases and J gave up 0 bases, with 15 bases separating them. The CDR3 region is CASSDPPGAASYEQYF. CDR3 in DNA: TGCGCCAGCAGTGACCCCCCGGGAGCGGCCTCCTACGAGCAGTACTTC.

The chain couples TRBV24-1 to TRBJ2-5, with TRBD1 identical over 9 bases. The CDR3 consists of 14 residues. The germline gives CDR1 KGHDR, CDR2 SFDVKD. Trimming removed 10 bases from V and 1 base from J; junction bases left unmatched: 6. CDR3 sequence (DNA): TGTGCCACGGGGACAGGGCCGGCCCAAGAGACCCAGTACTTC. Translation gives CATGTGPAQETQYF.

This clonotype was picked up a small number of times. The rearrangement joins TRBV10-3 to TRBJ2-5, with no clear D. Between the trimmed V and J ends, which lost 0 bases and 4 bases, there was a span of 9 bases. This CDR3 is built from 14 residues. Germline CDR1 and CDR2: ENHRY and SYGVKD. DNA of the CDR3: TGTGCCATCAGTGAGTCTGCCGCAGGAGAGACCCAGTACTTC. It translates to CAISESAAGETQYF.

The rearrangement uses TRBV5-1 and TRBJ2-7, with D perhaps matching TRBD2 (7 bases). The CDR3 is 15 amino acids. V shed 1 base and J shed 7 bases, with 18 bases lying between them. The germline V gene encodes CDR1 SGHRS and CDR2 YFSETQ. DNA of the CDR3: TGCGCCAGCAGCTTGTCGGGGGGCGCTCCCAAAGAGCAGTACTTC. Protein sequence: CASSLSGGAPKEQYF.

This chain joins TRBV21-1 and TRBJ2-3; TRBD2 was called by the table and not checked on the DNA. TRBV21-1 corresponds to a pseudogene. This CDR3 is built from 17 residues. DNA of the CDR3: TGTGCCAGCAGCAAAATTGGGAGGACTAGGGACCCAGATACGCAGTATTTT. Translated, it gives CASSKIGRTRDPDTQYF.

The rearrangement uses TRBV2 and TRBJ2-5, with D possibly TRBD2 on 7 matching bases. The V end was cut by 7 bases, the J end by 5 bases, with 14 bases between. Germline CDR1 is SNHLY and CDR2 is FYNNEI. CDR3 length: 13 residues. CDR3 loop: CASIGGQFETQYF. CDR3 in DNA: TGTGCCAGCATCGGGGGGCAGTTCGAGACCCAGTACTTC.

The gene calls are TRBV5-4 and TRBJ1-1, with D possibly TRBD1 on 6 matching bases. This CDR3 has 15 amino acids. Germline CDR1 SGHNT, CDR2 YYREEE (reference sequence). Trimming left V 4 bases short and J 5 bases short, with 18 bases between. DNA of the CDR3: TGTGCCAGCAGCCGGGGAGGTGACAGGCTAACTGAAGCTTTCTTT. This translates into CASSRGGDRLTEAFF. The whole variable domain, remainder taken from reference TRBV5-4 and TRBJ1-1, is ETGVTQSPTHLIKTRGQQVTLRCSSQSGHNTVSWYQQALGQGPQFIFQYYREEENGRGNFPPRFSGLQFPNYSSELNVNALELDDSALYLCASSRGGDRLTEAFFGQGTRLTVV.

This clonotype was found a few times. The V gene is TRBV2, the J gene TRBJ2-1; 9 bases match TRBD1. Germline trimming cut 4 bases from V and 9 bases from J; bases unmatched to any gene: 1. In germline, CDR1 is SNHLY, CDR2 FYNNEI. The CDR3 runs to 12 residues. CDR3 residues: CASSGDRAEQFF. The DNA for the CDR3 is TGTGCCAGCAGTGGGGACAGGGCTGAGCAGTTCTTC.

The rearrangement links TRBV11-3 to TRBJ2-3, with 8 nucleotides matching TRBD2. The CDR3 spans 14 residues. From germline, CDR1 is SGHNT and CDR2 YENEEA. With V trimmed by 6 bases and J by 2 bases, 4 bases remained unmatched. The CDR3 spells CASRPGGDTDTQYF. For the CDR3, the DNA is TGTGCCAGCAGGCCGGGGGGGGACACAGATACGCAGTATTTT.

A few counts support this clonotype. The chain links TRBV11-3 to TRBJ1-5, with D uncertain. There are 13 residues in the CDR3. CDR1 is SGHNT and CDR2 is YENEEA in the germline V gene. V dropped 1 base and J dropped 6 bases, with 7 bases sitting between them. CDR3 region: CASSLGGSQPQHF. Here the CDR3 DNA reads TGTGCCAGCAGCTTAGGAGGAAGTCAGCCCCAGCATTTT.

Here the CDR3 DNA reads TGTGCCAGTAGTATAGGCAGGGCAGGGGGGTCAGATACGCAGTATTTT. It yields the protein CASSIGRAGGSDTQYF. The chain employs TRBV19 and TRBJ2-3, with D perhaps matching TRBD1 (7 bases). V was cut by 1 base and J by 4 bases, with 15 bases left in between. The CDR3 has 16 amino acids. CDR1 is LNHDA and CDR2 is SQIVND in the germline V gene (reference sequence).

DNA of the CDR3: TGTGCCAGTCAAAACAGGGGTGCCTATGGCTACACCTTC. Translation: CASQNRGAYGYTF. The V call is TRBV6-1, the J call TRBJ1-2; 7 bases line up with TRBD1. Germline loops: CDR1 MNHNS, CDR2 SASEGT. With 9 bases clipped from V and 4 bases from J, the junction kept 8 bases outside the gene matches. This CDR3 region has 13 residues.

The V gene is TRBV18, the J gene TRBJ1-1; perhaps TRBD1 as D (5 bases). The ends were cut back, 6 bases at V and 7 bases at J, with 15 bases in the middle. The germline CDR1 and CDR2 sequences are KGHSH and LQKENI. This CDR3 is 13 amino acids long. DNA of the CDR3: TGTGCCAGCTCCGCGGGGCTCCGCATTGAAGCTTTCTTT. Residues: CASSAGLRIEAFF.

This clonotype was observed a handful of times. The chain uses TRBV23-1 and TRBJ2-1, with TRBD2 matching over 14 bases. TRBV23-1 is treated as an ORF (open reading frame) with a function not yet certain. The CDR3 sequence is 17 residues long. The ends lost 5 bases at V and 1 base at J; junction bases unmatched: 4. The CDR3 DNA follows: TGCGCCAGCAGTGAAGGACTAGCGGGGGGTTCCTACAATGAGCAGTTCTTC. The encoded protein is CASSEGLAGGSYNEQFF.

This clonotype was seen a handful of times. The CDR3 spells CASSGRSWEIYEQYF. Here the CDR3 DNA reads TGTGCCAGCAGTGGGCGGTCGTGGGAAATCTACGAGCAGTACTTC. The chain combines TRBV6-2 or TRBV6-3 with TRBJ2-7; D gene ambiguous. Trimming stripped 5 bases from V and 3 bases from J, with 17 bases between. Germline values: CDR1 MNHEY, CDR2 SVGEGT. The CDR3 contains 15 residues.

This clonotype came up a few times. This chain uses TRBV20-1 with TRBJ2-7; 7 nucleotides match TRBD1. CDR3 length equals 12 residues. Germline lookup yields CDR1 DFQATT and CDR2 SNEGSKA (reference sequence). The V and J ends lost 7 bases and 3 bases, in that order; junction bases with no gene match: 6. The CDR3 DNA follows: TGCAGTGTCCCGGGACAGATCTACGAGCAGTACTTC. It codes for CSVPGQIYEQYF.

The table lists this clonotype with a few counts. Written as DNA, the CDR3 is TGCGCCAGCAGCTCCCGCAGAGGTAACGAGCAGTACTTC. Its protein product is CASSSRRGNEQYF. The rearrangement uses TRBV5-1 and TRBJ2-7; D is unclear. Looked up from germline, CDR1 is SGHRS and CDR2 is YFSETQ. Trimming removed 3 bases from V and 5 bases from J, with 12 bases in between. The CDR3 runs 13 residues.

The chain employs TRBV18 and TRBJ2-4; D may match TRBD1 or TRBD2 (5 bases each). This CDR3 region has 16 residues. Germline V gene lookup returns CDR1 KGHSH and CDR2 LQKENI. The V end was cut by 6 bases, the J end by 2 bases, with 17 bases between. The CDR3 protein is CASSPQPGTTKNIQYF. CDR3 in DNA: TGTGCCAGCTCCCCGCAACCCGGGACGACCAAAAACATTCAGTACTTC.

This clonotype was detected a few times. The gene calls are TRBV19 and TRBJ1-5, with D uncertain. Per the germline V gene, CDR1 is LNHDA and CDR2 is SQIVND (reference sequence). The CDR3 runs to 14 residues. V lost 2 bases, J lost 2 bases, and 7 bases lay in between. The CDR3 DNA reads as TGTGCCAGTAGTATACAGTGGGGCAATCAGCCCCAGCATTTT. Its protein is CASSIQWGNQPQHF.

The chain couples TRBV6-1 to TRBJ2-1; 14 positions match TRBD2. This CDR3 is 15 amino acids long. V trimming: 6 bases; J trimming: 8 bases; junction bases outside the gene matches: 6. Germline V gene data show CDR1 as MNHNS and CDR2 as SASEGT. The CDR3 region has the DNA TGTGCCAGCAGCTCGGGACTAGCGGGGGACCATGAGCAGTTCTTC. Translated, it gives CASSSGLAGDHEQFF.

This clonotype showed up just a few times. The chain has TRBV5-8 and TRBJ1-1; 9 bases line up with TRBD1. The CDR3 is 15 amino acids. Germline V CDR1 and CDR2: SGHTS, YDEGEE. With V trimmed by 2 bases and J by 6 bases, 8 bases remained unmatched. The chain's CDR3 is CASSLSGQGGAEAFF. The CDR3 nucleotides are TGTGCCAGCAGCTTATCGGGACAGGGAGGGGCTGAAGCTTTCTTT. Full variable domain (outside the CDR3, taken from reference TRBV5-8 and TRBJ1-1): EAGVTQSPTHLIKTRGQQATLRCSPISGHTSVYWYQQALGLGLQFLLWYDEGEERNRGNFPPRFSGRQFPNYSSELNVNALELEDSALYLCASSLSGQGGAEAFFGQGTRLTVV.

This chain joins TRBV6-5 and TRBJ1-2, with 7 nucleotides matching TRBD1. The CDR3 contains 17 residues. CDR1 and CDR2 from the germline V gene are MNHEY and SVGAGI. J lost 8 bases, V lost 3 bases, and 18 bases had no gene match. The CDR3 bases are TGTGCCAGCAGTTATAGGGGATCACAGGGGAATCAAGTGGGCTACACCTTC. Translating it yields CASSYRGSQGNQVGYTF.